This T cell receptor (beta chain) comes out of a study of blood T cell repertoires in COVID-19. Overall study: Italy, Spain and the United States were the sources of the convalescent and acute COVID-19 samples. The cDNA or gDNA used as material had been derived from T cells, B-cell-depleted T cells, or PBMCs.

V was shortened by 8 bases and J by 4 bases, with 20 bases between the two germline ends. The CDR3 consists of 15 residues. Looked up from germline, CDR1 is MDHEN and CDR2 is SYDVKM. Per the original data handling: Reference gene primer amplification yielded estimated nucleated cell counts. The repertoire was sequenced with immunoSEQ multiplex PCR; TCRdb's copy has only in-frame clones and lacks some. The V and J calls and clone size come from that table; D and trimming were worked out from the DNA. The sample shows 310,000 or so clones, 75% to 90% of them seen only once. This TCR was sampled from a woman between 45 and 60 years old who had recovered from COVID-19. The chain employs TRBV28 and TRBJ1-1, with D possibly TRBD1 on 6 matching bases. The sequencing input was peripheral blood. The CDR3 nucleotides read TGTGCCAGCCTTAGGGGGACGGGGGGCCTCACTGAAGCTTTCTTT. It codes for CASLRGTGGLTEAFF. Using reference TRBV28 and TRBJ1-1 for the parts outside the CDR3, the full variable domain is DVKVTQSSRYLVKRTGEKVFLECVQDMDHENMFWYRQDPGLGLRLIYFSYDVKMKEKGDIPEGYSVSREKKERFSLILESASTNQTSMYLCASLRGTGGLTEAFFGQGTRLTVV.